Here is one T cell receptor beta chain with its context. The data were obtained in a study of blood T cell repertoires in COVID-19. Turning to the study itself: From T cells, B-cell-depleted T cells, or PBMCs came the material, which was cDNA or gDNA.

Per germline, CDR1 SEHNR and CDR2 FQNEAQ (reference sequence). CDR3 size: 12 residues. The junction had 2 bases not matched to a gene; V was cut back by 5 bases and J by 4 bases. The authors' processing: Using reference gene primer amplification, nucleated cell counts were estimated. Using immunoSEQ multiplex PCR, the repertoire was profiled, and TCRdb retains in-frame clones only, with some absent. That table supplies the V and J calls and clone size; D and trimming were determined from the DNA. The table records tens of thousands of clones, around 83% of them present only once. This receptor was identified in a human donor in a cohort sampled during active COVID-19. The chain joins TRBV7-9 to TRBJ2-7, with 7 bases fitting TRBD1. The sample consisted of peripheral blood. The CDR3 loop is CASSTGEYEQYF. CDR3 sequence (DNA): TGTGCCAGCAGCACAGGGGAATACGAGCAGTACTTC.